The 29 T cell receptor beta chains given below trace back to one sample, sequenced in a study of shared clonotypes between healthy human individuals (dated by TCRdb to the early 2020s). CD8 naive samples consisted of CD45RO-negative cells that were positively selected for CCR7, yielding a CD45RA+CCR7+ population without TemRA cells. Library creation used the immunoSEQ multiplex PCR assay. TCRdb provides this immuneACCESS table in a form limited to in-frame rearrangements. Some clones are lacking; in checked studies, under half of them reflect an unresolved V gene, and why the rest are absent is not known. This sample has some 740,000 clones in its table, and more than 85% of those were observed once. 24% of the sample rests with the top ten. Material for sequencing was naive CD8+ T cells sorted from blood. The cell subset or site label, as the study defines it: CD45RA+CCR7+. The receptors were gathered from a man aged 25 to 45 in good health.

J is TRBJ2-1 and V is TRBV7-9; TRBD1 aligns across 10 bases. The CDR3 length is 17 residues. With V trimmed by 4 bases and J by 8 bases, 14 bases remained unmatched. The germline CDR1 and CDR2 sequences are SEHNR and FQNEAQ (reference sequence). CDR3 sequence: CASSSYMAGQGLHEQFF. Written as DNA, the CDR3 is TGTGCCAGCAGCTCATACATGGCGGGACAGGGGTTGCATGAGCAGTTCTTC.

The J gene is TRBJ2-5, the V gene TRBV6-5, with TRBD2 identical over 8 bases. Looked up from germline, CDR1 is MNHEY and CDR2 is SVGAGI. The CDR3 consists of 16 residues. Trimming at V came to 0 bases and at J to 1 base, leaving 4 bases not matched to a gene. The CDR3 coding sequence is TGTGCCAGCAGTTACTCGCCTAGCGGGCGCCAAGAGACCCAGTACTTC. It translates to CASSYSPSGRQETQYF.

The chain is built from TRBV29-1 and TRBJ2-1, with 8 bases fitting TRBD2. Germline V lookup: CDR1 SQVTM, CDR2 ANQGSEA. The V gene end was trimmed by 5 bases and the J gene end by 8 bases; junction bases not matched to a gene: 14. The CDR3 is 15 amino acids. The CDR3 region is CSVRKTSDRRDEQFF. The CDR3 nucleotides are TGCAGCGTTCGAAAGACTAGCGACCGAAGGGATGAGCAGTTCTTC.

This chain links TRBV18 with TRBJ2-7, with a weak D call TRBD2 (6 bases). CDR3 length: 15 residues. Trimming removed 2 bases at V and 2 bases at J, with 13 bases between. Looked up from germline, CDR1 is KGHSH and CDR2 is LQKENI. The CDR3 loop is CASSPGRDGAYEQYF. CDR3 nucleotide sequence: TGTGCCAGCTCACCAGGGCGGGACGGAGCCTACGAGCAGTACTTC.

The gene calls are TRBV29-1 and TRBJ2-2, with 9 bases aligning to TRBD2. Germline values: CDR1 SQVTM, CDR2 ANQGSEA. After removal of 3 bases from V and 6 bases from J, the junction contained 11 bases not matched to a gene. The CDR3 is 16 residues long. The CDR3 region is CSVEGGGRAEAGELFF. The CDR3 DNA reads as TGCAGCGTTGAGGGAGGCGGGAGGGCCGAGGCCGGGGAGCTGTTTTTT.

In its sample, this clone was seen a few times. The identical CDR3 is also encoded by other nucleotide sequences in the sample. This chain links TRBV19 with TRBJ2-7; the match to TRBD1 covers 7 bases. Looked up from germline, CDR1 is LNHDA and CDR2 is SQIVND (reference sequence). Trimming took 1 base from V and 0 from J; bases not matched to a gene: 0. CDR3 length equals 14 residues. The CDR3 region has the DNA TGTGCCAGTAGTATAGCAGGGGGCTCCTACGAGCAGTACTTC. This gives the protein CASSIAGGSYEQYF.

This clone occurred once. This rearrangement joins TRBV7-9 to TRBJ2-7; possibly TRBD1 for D (6 bases). V was trimmed by 4 bases and J by 6 bases, leaving 16 bases between them. The germline gives CDR1 SEHNR, CDR2 FQNEAQ (reference sequence). The CDR3 spans 14 residues. Here the CDR3 DNA reads TGTGCCAGCAGCTCCAACCTGGAAGGGGGCGAGCAGTACTTC. Translating gives CASSSNLEGGEQYF.

This clone was seen just once. For the CDR3, the DNA is TGTGCCAGCAGTGAGCAGGACGCGTCCTACGAGCAGTACTTC. This codes for CASSEQDASYEQYF. The chain joins TRBV6-1 to TRBJ2-7; no definite D call. V dropped 3 bases and J dropped 1 base, with 10 bases sitting between them. There are 14 residues in the CDR3. The germline CDR1 and CDR2 sequences are MNHNS and SASEGT.

The chain joins TRBV28 to TRBJ2-7; no reliable D call. The CDR3 loop spans 15 amino acids. V lost 5 bases and J lost 2, with 16 bases in between. The germline gives CDR1 MDHEN, CDR2 SYDVKM. CDR3 amino acids: CASSPLAELTYEQYF. As DNA, the CDR3 is TGTGCCAGCAGTCCACTGGCAGAGCTGACCTACGAGCAGTACTTC.

CDR3 sequence (DNA): TGTGCCAGTAGTGAGTTCGGAGGACCTAGGTATGAGCAGTTCTTC. The encoded protein is CASSEFGGPRYEQFF. The rearrangement links TRBV19 to TRBJ2-1; weak D call: TRBD2 (5 bases). Trimming shortened V by 5 bases and J by 8 bases, and 19 bases separated the two germline ends. Germline values: CDR1 LNHDA, CDR2 SQIVND (reference sequence). The length of the CDR3 is 15 residues.

CDR3 loop: CASSFAENQETQYF. The CDR3 coding sequence is TGCGCCAGCAGCTTCGCAGAAAACCAAGAGACCCAGTACTTC. This chain joins TRBV5-1 and TRBJ2-5; D remains unclear. The CDR3 runs 14 residues. CDR1 and CDR2 from the germline V gene are SGHRS and YFSETQ. With 2 bases removed from V and 0 bases from J, the gap between germline ends came to 8 bases.

This rearrangement joins TRBV27 to TRBJ2-7; 11 positions agree with TRBD2. The CDR3 contains 15 residues. Germline-derived CDR1 and CDR2 are MNHEY and SMNVEV (reference sequence). V lost 10 bases, J lost 0 bases, and 8 bases stayed unmatched. The CDR3 protein is CATREGTSGSYEQYF. The CDR3 DNA sequence: TGTGCCACTCGGGAGGGGACTAGCGGCTCCTACGAGCAGTACTTC.

The rearrangement joins TRBV11-2 to TRBJ1-1, with 9 bases matching TRBD1. Trimming at V came to 1 base and at J to 5 bases, leaving 5 bases not matched to a gene. The germline gives CDR1 SGHAT, CDR2 FQNNGV. There are 15 residues in the CDR3. CDR3 in amino acids: CASSLVTGGRTEAFF. For the CDR3, the DNA is TGTGCCAGCAGCTTAGTGACAGGGGGTCGAACTGAAGCTTTCTTT.

DNA for the CDR3: TGTGCCAGCAGCCAGCGAGGGATTTTCAGCCGTACTAGTAATGAAAAACTGTTTTTT. Translation gives CASSQRGIFSRTSNEKLFF. This sequence joins TRBV7-9 and TRBJ1-4; no definite D call. This CDR3 comprises 19 residues. Trimming shortened V by 5 bases and J by 4 bases, and 26 bases separated the two germline ends. CDR1 and CDR2 (germline): SEHNR, FQNEAQ (reference sequence).

The sample holds one count of this clone. The V gene is TRBV19, the J gene TRBJ2-3; possible D gene TRBD2, 5 bases. CDR1 is LNHDA, CDR2 SQIVND, per germline (reference sequence). The V and J ends lost 3 bases and 1 base respectively, with 11 bases between them. CDR3 length equals 15 residues. CDR3 loop: CASSMGVSGTDTQYF. CDR3 nucleotide sequence: TGTGCCAGTAGTATGGGAGTTTCAGGCACAGATACGCAGTATTTT.

This clone showed up just a few times. The sample has other DNA sequences that encode this CDR3 too. The V call is TRBV27, the J call TRBJ2-7, with 9 bases that match TRBD1. CDR1 and CDR2 from the germline V gene are MNHEY and SMNVEV (reference sequence). The CDR3 contains 13 residues. Losses at the gene ends were 6 bases for V and 3 bases for J; bases not matched to a gene: 3. CDR3 nucleotide sequence: TGTGCCAGCAGCTGGGGACAGGGCTACGAGCAGTACTTC. It is translated as CASSWGQGYEQYF.

The chain uses TRBV4-1 and TRBJ2-7; 7 bases fit TRBD2. V was clipped by 4 bases and J by 2 bases; unmatched bases: 14. The CDR3 length is 17 residues. Germline V gene sequence: CDR1 MGHRA, CDR2 YSYEKL. CDR3 region: CASSRTALADRPYEQYF. The CDR3 coding sequence is TGCGCCAGCAGCCGCACGGCCCTAGCGGACCGTCCCTACGAGCAGTACTTC.

The V and J genes are TRBV15 and TRBJ2-7; TRBD1 matches at 9 bases. The CDR3 is 17 residues long. V trimming: 0 bases; J trimming: 7 bases; junction bases outside the gene matches: 13. CDR1 is LNHNV and CDR2 is YYDKDF in the germline V gene (reference sequence). CDR3 loop: CATSRDNSRDRAKEQYF. The CDR3 region has the DNA TGTGCCACCAGCAGAGACAACTCCCGGGACAGGGCTAAGGAGCAGTACTTC.

Comments on this clone: Other nucleotide sequences from this sample produce the same CDR3. The CDR3 reads CASSPTGGGELFF. CDR3 coding DNA: TGTGCCAGCAGCCCTACGGGGGGCGGGGAGCTGTTTTTT. The rearrangement links TRBV7-9 to TRBJ2-2, with 7 bases aligning to TRBD2. The CDR3 consists of 13 residues. CDR1 is SEHNR and CDR2 is FQNEAQ in the germline V gene (reference sequence). The ends lost 5 bases at V and 7 bases at J; junction bases unmatched: 4.

The chain employs TRBV14 and TRBJ1-1; D is undetermined. V dropped 6 bases and J dropped 2 bases, with 19 bases sitting between them. The CDR3 is 16 amino acids. Looked up from germline, CDR1 is SGHDN and CDR2 is FVKESK. The CDR3 DNA sequence: TGTGCCAGCAGATTGGCCGTAGGAACTAAAAACACTGAAGCTTTCTTT. Translating it yields CASRLAVGTKNTEAFF.

This rearrangement joins TRBV9 to TRBJ1-2; D not certain. CDR3 size: 16 residues. Per germline, CDR1 SGDLS and CDR2 YYNGEE. V shed 3 bases and J shed 1 base, with 16 bases lying between them. Here the CDR3 DNA reads TGTGCCAGCAGCGGCTCCGGGCCTCAGCTTAACTATGGCTACACCTTC. It specifies CASSGSGPQLNYGYTF.

The gene calls are TRBV14 and TRBJ2-5; D is possibly TRBD2 (5 bases). The DNA end is a closer match to TRBJ2-7, so the J assignment may be wrong. Germline CDR1 SGHDN, CDR2 FVKESK. This CDR3 spans 13 amino acids. The CDR3 region is CASRAAGSYEQYF. The CDR3 coding sequence is TGTGCCAGCAGAGCGGCCGGCTCCTACGAGCAGTACTTC.

The chain couples TRBV19 to TRBJ1-5, with TRBD1 matching 8 bases. The germline CDR1 and CDR2 sequences are LNHDA and SQIVND (reference sequence). V was pared by 8 bases and J by 5 bases, with 11 bases of the junction left unmatched. The CDR3 has 15 residues. Here the CDR3 reads CASRSGGDWYQPQHF. The CDR3 nucleotides read TGTGCCAGTCGTTCAGGGGGCGATTGGTATCAGCCCCAGCATTTT.

The CDR3 nucleotides are TGTGCCAGCAGAGTTCGGGCGGGAGCATCCTACGAGCAGTACTTC. It specifies CASRVRAGASYEQYF. This chain links TRBV27 with TRBJ2-7; 7 positions agree with TRBD2. This CDR3 has 15 amino acids. Germline V gene lookup returns CDR1 MNHEY and CDR2 SMNVEV (reference sequence). The trim removed 6 bases at V and 1 base at J, leaving 9 bases unmatched.

The CDR3 spells CASSSGRFYTQYF. The CDR3 coding sequence is TGTGCCAGCAGTAGCGGGAGGTTTTATACGCAGTATTTT. The chain recombines TRBV28 with TRBJ2-3; TRBD2 matches 9 bases. The CDR3 extends over 13 amino acids. V lost 5 bases, J lost 7 bases, and 4 bases stayed unmatched. From germline, CDR1 is MDHEN and CDR2 SYDVKM.

The rearrangement links TRBV5-1 to TRBJ2-3; no firm D call. V lost 0 bases and J lost 2, with 10 bases in between. The V gene's germline CDR1 is SGHRS and CDR2 YFSETQ. The CDR3 runs to 15 residues. CDR3 sequence reads: CASSLAGQITDTQYF. Written as DNA, the CDR3 is TGCGCCAGCAGCTTGGCGGGCCAGATCACAGATACGCAGTATTTT.

The chain employs TRBV28 and TRBJ2-7, with D perhaps matching TRBD2 (6 bases). V gave up 3 bases and J gave up 3 bases, with 12 bases separating them. This CDR3 comprises 14 residues. Germline V CDR1 and CDR2: MDHEN, SYDVKM. The CDR3 DNA sequence: TGTGCCAGCAGTTTGGGGGGTAAGGACTACGAGCAGTACTTC. Translating gives CASSLGGKDYEQYF.

With regard to this clone: In the same sample, other DNA sequences code for this CDR3. In nucleotides, the CDR3 is TGTGCCAGCAGCGTGGGGGGCAGCACAGATACGCAGTATTTT. It codes for CASSVGGSTDTQYF. The chain employs TRBV9 and TRBJ2-3; tentatively, D is TRBD1 or TRBD2 (6 bases each). Looked up from germline, CDR1 is SGDLS and CDR2 is YYNGEE. The CDR3 runs 14 residues. Between the trimmed V and J ends, which lost 2 bases and 0 bases, there was a span of 7 bases.

The rearrangement uses TRBV7-8 and TRBJ2-5; D might be TRBD1 or TRBD2, each matching 5 bases. With 4 bases removed from V and 2 bases from J, the gap between germline ends came to 11 bases. CDR3 length: 14 amino acids. The germline V gene has CDR1 SGHVS and CDR2 FQNEAQ. CDR3 residues: CASSSRGKQETQYF. The CDR3 region has the DNA TGTGCCAGCAGCTCCCGGGGCAAGCAAGAGACCCAGTACTTC.